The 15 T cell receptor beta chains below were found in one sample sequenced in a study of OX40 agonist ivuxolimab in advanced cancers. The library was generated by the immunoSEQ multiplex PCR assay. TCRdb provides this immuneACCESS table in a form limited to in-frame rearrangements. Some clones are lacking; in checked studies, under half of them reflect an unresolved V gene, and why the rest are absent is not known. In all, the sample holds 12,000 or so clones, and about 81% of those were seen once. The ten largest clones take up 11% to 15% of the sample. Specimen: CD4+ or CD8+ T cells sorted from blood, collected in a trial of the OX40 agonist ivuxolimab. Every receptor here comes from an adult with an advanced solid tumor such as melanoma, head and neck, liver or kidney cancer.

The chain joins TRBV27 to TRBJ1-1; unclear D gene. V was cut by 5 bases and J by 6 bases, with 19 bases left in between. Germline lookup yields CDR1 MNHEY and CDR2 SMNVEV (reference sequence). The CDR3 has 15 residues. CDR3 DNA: TGTGCCAGCAGTCCCTTCTGGGGAGGGAATCCTGAAGCTTTCTTT. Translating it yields CASSPFWGGNPEAFF.

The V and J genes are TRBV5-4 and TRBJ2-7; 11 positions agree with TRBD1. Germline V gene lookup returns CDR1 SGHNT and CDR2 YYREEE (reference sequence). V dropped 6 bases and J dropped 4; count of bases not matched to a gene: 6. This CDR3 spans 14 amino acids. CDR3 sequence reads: CASTQDRGPYEQYF. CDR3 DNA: TGTGCCAGCACCCAGGACAGGGGGCCGTACGAGCAGTACTTC.

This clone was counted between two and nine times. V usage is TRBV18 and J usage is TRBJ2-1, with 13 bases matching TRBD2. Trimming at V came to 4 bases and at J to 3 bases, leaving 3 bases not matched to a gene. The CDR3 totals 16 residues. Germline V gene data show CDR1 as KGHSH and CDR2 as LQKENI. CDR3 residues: CASSLGTSGIYNEQFF. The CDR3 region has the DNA TGTGCCAGCTCACTCGGGACTAGCGGGATCTACAATGAGCAGTTCTTC.

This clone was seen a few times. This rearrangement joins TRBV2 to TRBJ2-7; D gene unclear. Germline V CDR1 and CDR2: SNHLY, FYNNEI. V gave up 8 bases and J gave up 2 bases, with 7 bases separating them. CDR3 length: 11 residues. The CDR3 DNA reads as TGTGCCAGCGGGCCAACCTACGAGCAGTACTTC. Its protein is CASGPTYEQYF. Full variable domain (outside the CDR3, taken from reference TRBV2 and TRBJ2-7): EPEVTQTPSHQVTQMGQEVILRCVPISNHLYFYWYRQILGQKVEFLVSFYNNEISEKSEIFDDQFSVERPDGSNFTLKIRSTKLEDSAMYFCASGPTYEQYFGPGTRLTVT.

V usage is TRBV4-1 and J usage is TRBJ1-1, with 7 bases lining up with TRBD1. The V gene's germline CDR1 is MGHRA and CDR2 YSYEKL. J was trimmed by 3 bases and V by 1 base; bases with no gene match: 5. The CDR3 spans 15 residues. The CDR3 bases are TGCGCCAGCAGCCAAGTTGACAGGGAGGACACTGAAGCTTTCTTT. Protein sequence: CASSQVDREDTEAFF.

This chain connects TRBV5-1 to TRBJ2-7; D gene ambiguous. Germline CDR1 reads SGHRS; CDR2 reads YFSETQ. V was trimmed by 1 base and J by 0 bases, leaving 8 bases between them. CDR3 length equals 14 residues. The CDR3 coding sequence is TGCGCCAGCAGCTTGAAGTGGAGCTCCTACGAGCAGTACTTC. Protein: CASSLKWSSYEQYF. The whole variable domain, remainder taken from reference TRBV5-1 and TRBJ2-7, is KAGVTQTPRYLIKTRGQQVTLSCSPISGHRSVSWYQQTPGQGLQFLFEYFSETQRNKGNFPGRFSGRQFSNSRSEMNVSTLELGDSALYLCASSLKWSSYEQYFGPGTRLTVT.

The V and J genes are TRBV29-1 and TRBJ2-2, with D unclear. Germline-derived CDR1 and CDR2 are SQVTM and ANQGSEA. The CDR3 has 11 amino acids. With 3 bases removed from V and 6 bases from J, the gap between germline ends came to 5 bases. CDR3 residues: CSVDWAGELFF. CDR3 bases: TGCAGCGTTGACTGGGCCGGGGAGCTGTTTTTT.

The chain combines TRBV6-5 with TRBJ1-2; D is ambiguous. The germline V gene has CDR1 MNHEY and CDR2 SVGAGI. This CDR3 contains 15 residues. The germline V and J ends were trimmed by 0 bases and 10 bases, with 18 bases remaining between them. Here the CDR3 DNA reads TGTGCCAGCAGTTACTCGATCCAGATGGGTTTTTACTACACCTTC. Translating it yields CASSYSIQMGFYYTF.

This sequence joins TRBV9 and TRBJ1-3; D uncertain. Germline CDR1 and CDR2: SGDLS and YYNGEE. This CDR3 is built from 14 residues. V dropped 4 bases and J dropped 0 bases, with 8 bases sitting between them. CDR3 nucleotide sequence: TGTGCCAGCAGCCCCATAACCTCTGGAAACACCATATATTTT. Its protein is CASSPITSGNTIYF.

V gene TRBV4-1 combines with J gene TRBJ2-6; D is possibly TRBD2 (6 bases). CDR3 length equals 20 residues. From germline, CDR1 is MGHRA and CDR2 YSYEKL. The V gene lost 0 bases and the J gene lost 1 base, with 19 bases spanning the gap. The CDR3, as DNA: TGCGCCAGCAGCCAAGATACGGTATGGGGGGTTGGTTCTGGGGCCAACGTCCTGACTTTC. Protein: CASSQDTVWGVGSGANVLTF.

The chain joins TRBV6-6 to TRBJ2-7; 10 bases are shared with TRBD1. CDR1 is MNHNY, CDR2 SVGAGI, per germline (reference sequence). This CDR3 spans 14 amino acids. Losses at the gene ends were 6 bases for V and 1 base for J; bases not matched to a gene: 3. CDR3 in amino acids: CASRGDRGSYEQYF. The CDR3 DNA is TGTGCCAGCAGAGGGGACAGGGGATCCTACGAGCAGTACTTC.

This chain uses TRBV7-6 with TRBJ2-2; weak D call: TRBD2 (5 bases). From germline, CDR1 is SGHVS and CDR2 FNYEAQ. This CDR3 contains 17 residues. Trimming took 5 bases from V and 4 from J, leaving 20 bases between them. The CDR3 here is CASSQPDNPAGTGELFF. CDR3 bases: TGTGCCAGCAGCCAACCCGATAATCCCGCGGGCACCGGGGAGCTGTTTTTT.

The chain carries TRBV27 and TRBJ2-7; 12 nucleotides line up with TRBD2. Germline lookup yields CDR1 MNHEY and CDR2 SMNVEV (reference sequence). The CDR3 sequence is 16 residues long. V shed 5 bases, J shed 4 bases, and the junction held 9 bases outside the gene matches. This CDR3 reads CASSRSSGGVRYEQYF. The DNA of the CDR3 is TGTGCCAGCAGTCGGTCTAGCGGGGGGGTTCGGTACGAGCAGTACTTC.

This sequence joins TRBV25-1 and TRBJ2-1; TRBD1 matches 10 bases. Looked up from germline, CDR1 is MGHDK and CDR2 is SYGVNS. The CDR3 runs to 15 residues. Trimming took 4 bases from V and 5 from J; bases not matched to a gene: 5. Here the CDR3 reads CASSAGTGVNNEQFF. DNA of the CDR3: TGTGCCAGCAGTGCGGGGACAGGGGTGAACAATGAGCAGTTCTTC.

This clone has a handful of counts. In nucleotides, the CDR3 is TGCGCCAGCAGATGGGCAGAGTCCTACGAGCAGTACTTC. It specifies CASRWAESYEQYF. V and J are TRBV5-1 and TRBJ2-7, with D unresolved. Trimming took off 5 bases at V and 1 base at J, with 10 bases between the two ends. There are 13 residues in the CDR3. In germline, CDR1 is SGHRS, CDR2 YFSETQ.